This TCR beta chain was observed in a study of spatial heterogeneity in lung cancer. Study details: Within tumor regions, the number of TCR transcripts tracked closely with a T cell module score obtained from matched bulk RNA-seq. Whole-study findings and limits: Mutation counts in tumors were tracked by counts of expanded intratumoral alpha and beta TCRs.

Time point specified: sample taken at primary tumor resection. The donor group consisted of around 77 patients who had untreated, early-stage non-small cell lung cancer. Sequencing of whole RNA from tumor, nontumor lung or frozen PBMC involved no sorting. TCRdb itself ran the 5' RACE reads through MiXCR, one entry per CDR3 protein. Of roughly 16,000 distinct CDR3 sequences detected, 6% to 7% appear once; the ten largest clones hold around 7%. This clonotype was seen repeatedly, ten times or more. Its specificity is unknown. CDR1 is SQVTM, CDR2 ANQGSEA, per germline. The CDR3 spans 12 residues. The V and J ends lost 4 bases and 2 bases respectively, with 8 bases between them.

The input for sequencing was lung tumor tissue, taken at surgery. This chain joins TRBV29-1 and TRBJ1-2; the D is unclear. The clonotype originates from a male donor with early-stage non-small cell lung cancer. The CDR3, as DNA: TGCAGCGTTGGAGGGCAGAACTATGGCTACACCTTC. Protein product: CSVGGQNYGYTF.